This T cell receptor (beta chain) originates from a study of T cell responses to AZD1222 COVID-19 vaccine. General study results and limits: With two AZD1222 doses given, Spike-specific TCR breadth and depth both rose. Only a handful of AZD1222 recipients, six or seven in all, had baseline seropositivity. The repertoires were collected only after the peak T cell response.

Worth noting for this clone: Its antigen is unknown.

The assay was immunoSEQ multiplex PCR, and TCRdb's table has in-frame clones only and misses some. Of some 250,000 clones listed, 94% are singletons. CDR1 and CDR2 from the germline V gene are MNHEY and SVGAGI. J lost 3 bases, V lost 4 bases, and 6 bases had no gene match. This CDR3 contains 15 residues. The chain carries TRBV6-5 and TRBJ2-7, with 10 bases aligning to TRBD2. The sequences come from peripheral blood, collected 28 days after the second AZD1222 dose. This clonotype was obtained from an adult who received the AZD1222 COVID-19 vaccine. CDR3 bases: TGTGCCAGCAGTTTAGCGACTAGCGGGCGCTACGAGCAGTACTTC. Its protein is CASSLATSGRYEQYF.